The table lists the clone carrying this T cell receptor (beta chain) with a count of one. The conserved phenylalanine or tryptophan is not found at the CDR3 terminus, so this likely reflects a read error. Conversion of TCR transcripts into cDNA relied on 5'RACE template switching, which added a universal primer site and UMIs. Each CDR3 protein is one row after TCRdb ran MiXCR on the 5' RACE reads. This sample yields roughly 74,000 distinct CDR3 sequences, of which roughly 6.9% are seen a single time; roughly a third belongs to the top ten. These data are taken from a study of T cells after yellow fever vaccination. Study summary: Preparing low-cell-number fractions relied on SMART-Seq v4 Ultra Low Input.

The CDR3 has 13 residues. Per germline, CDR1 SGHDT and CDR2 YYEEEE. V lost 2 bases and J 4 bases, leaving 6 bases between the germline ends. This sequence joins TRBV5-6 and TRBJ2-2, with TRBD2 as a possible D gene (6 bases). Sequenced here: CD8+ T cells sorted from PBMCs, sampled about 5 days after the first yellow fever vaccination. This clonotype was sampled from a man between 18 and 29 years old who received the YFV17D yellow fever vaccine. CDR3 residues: CASSFGGTGELFY. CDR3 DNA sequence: TGTGCCAGCAGCTTCGGGGGCACCGGGGAGCTGTTTTAT.